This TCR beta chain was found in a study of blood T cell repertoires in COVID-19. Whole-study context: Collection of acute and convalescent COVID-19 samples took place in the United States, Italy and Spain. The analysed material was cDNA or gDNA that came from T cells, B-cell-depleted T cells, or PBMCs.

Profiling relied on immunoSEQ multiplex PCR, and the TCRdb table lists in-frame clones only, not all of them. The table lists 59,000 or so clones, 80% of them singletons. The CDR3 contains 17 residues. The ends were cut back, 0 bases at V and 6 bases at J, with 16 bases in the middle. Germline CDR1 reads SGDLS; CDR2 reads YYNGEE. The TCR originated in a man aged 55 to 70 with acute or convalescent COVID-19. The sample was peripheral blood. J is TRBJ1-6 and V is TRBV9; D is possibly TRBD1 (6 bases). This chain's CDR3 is CASSVAISRGSNSPLHF. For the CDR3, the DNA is TGTGCCAGCAGCGTAGCTATATCCAGGGGCAGTAATTCACCCCTCCACTTT. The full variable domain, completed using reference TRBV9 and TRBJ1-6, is DSGVTQTPKHLITATGQRVTLRCSPRSGDLSVYWYQQSLDQGLQFLIQYYNGEERAKGNILERFSAQQFPDLHSELNLSSLELGDSALYFCASSVAISRGSNSPLHFGNGTRLTVT.